These T cell receptor beta chains were read from a single sample in a study of brain T cells in children with intractable seizures. The method was immunoSEQ multiplex PCR; TCRdb's version includes in-frame clones alone and lacks a portion of them. The sample contains about 350,000 clones, over 90% of which appear only once. The source material was peripheral blood, sampled about 5 months after surgery. Source of these receptors: a boy in the first two years of life with tuberous sclerosis and intractable seizures. CDR3s include the opening cysteine and the closing phenylalanine or tryptophan. D genes are given only for firm matches. A row's size may be missing; if present it is once, few, many or a size class.

TRBJ2-7 | - | TRBV29-1 | TRBD1 | TGCAGCGTTGAGGGGACAGGGTTCACTCAAGAGCAGTACTTC | CSVEGTGFTQEQYF
TRBJ2-3 | - | TRBV5-4 | TRBD2 | TGTGCCAGCAGCCCCCGTACTAGCGGGAGAGTGATAGGAGATACGCAGTATTTT | CASSPRTSGRVIGDTQYF
TRBJ2-1 | - | TRBV7-3 | - | TGTGCCAGCAGCTTAAGTAGTAGCGGCGAGCAGTTCTTC | CASSLSSSGEQFF
TRBJ1-6 | - | TRBV5-1 | TRBD1 | TGCGCCAGCAGCCCGCCAGGACAGGTCCTTTCGCCCCTCCACTTT | CASSPPGQVLSPLHF
TRBJ2-7 | once | TRBV5-1 | TRBD1 | TGCGCCAGCAGCCAAGGGGGCCTGTGGGTTCTTAAGGGACAGGAGAACTACGAGCAGTACTTC | CASSQGGLWVLKGQENYEQYF
TRBJ2-1 | - | TRBV6-2/TRBV6-3 | TRBD2 | TGTGCCAGCAGTTGGACTAAGATAGCGGGAGCGACCTACAATGAGCAGTTCTTC | CASSWTKIAGATYNEQFF
TRBJ1-2 | - | TRBV9 | TRBD1 | TGTGCCAGCAGCGCAAGTCGAGGAGACAGGGGTTTCTCACTAGGGGGCTACACCTTC | CASSASRGDRGFSLGGYTF
TRBJ1-2 | - | TRBV28 | - | TGTGCCAGCAGTTTAACGGACAGCTATGGCTACACCTTC | CASSLTDSYGYTF
TRBJ2-1 | - | TRBV7-9 | - | TGTGCCAGCAGCTTAGCGCAGCGGAACAATGAGCAGTTCTTC | CASSLAQRNNEQFF
TRBJ2-7 | - | TRBV19 | TRBD2 | TGTGCCAGTAGTAGGGAGGGATCCTACGAGCAGTACTTC | CASSREGSYEQYF
TRBJ1-2 | - | TRBV3-1/TRBV3-2 | - | TGTGCCAGCAGCGCAACACGGGGATTGGGCTACACCTTC | CASSATRGLGYTF
TRBJ2-1 | - | TRBV19 | TRBD2 | TGTGCCAGTACCTCAGCGGGAGGCCTAGTCAATGAGCAGTTCTTC | CASTSAGGLVNEQFF
TRBJ2-3 | - | TRBV5-8 | TRBD2 | TGTGCCAGCAACCCTAGCGGGCTTATAGATACGCAGTATTTT | CASNPSGLIDTQYF
TRBJ2-1 | once | TRBV20-1 | TRBD2 | TGCAGTGCTAGTCGGTGGGCTAGCGGGAGTATATACAATGAGCAGTTCTTC | CSASRWASGSIYNEQFF
TRBJ2-2 | - | TRBV6-4 | TRBD1 | TGTGCCAGCAGTAAACAGGGGACCACCGGGGAGCTGTTTTTT | CASSKQGTTGELFF
TRBJ2-1 | - | TRBV13 | TRBD2 | TGTGCCAGCAGCTTGCGGGAGGGCCGGAATGAGCAGTTCTTC | CASSLREGRNEQFF
TRBJ2-3 | - | TRBV6-5 | TRBD2 | TGTGCCAGCAGTTACTCGGCTAGCGGGGACACAGATACGCAGTATTTT | CASSYSASGDTDTQYF
TRBJ2-1 | - | TRBV5-1 | - | TGCGCCAGCAGCGCCGACTACCCCACTGACAATGAGCAGTTCTTC | CASSADYPTDNEQFF
TRBJ2-2 | - | TRBV11-3 | - | TGTGCCAGCAGCTCCGACACCGGGGAGCTGTTTTTT | CASSSDTGELFF
TRBJ2-1 | - | TRBV7-9 | TRBD2 | TGTGCCAGCTCGCGAGCGGGGGGATACAATGAGCAGTTCTTC | CASSRAGGYNEQFF
TRBJ2-3 | - | TRBV3-1/TRBV3-2 | - | TGTGCCAGCAGCCCGCCCGTTTGGCAGGGAACAGATACGCAGTATTTT | CASSPPVWQGTDTQYF
TRBJ2-3 | - | TRBV24-1 | - | TGTGCCACCAGTGACGCTGACAGAATAAGAACAGATACGCAGTATTTT | CATSDADRIRTDTQYF
TRBJ2-7 | - | TRBV5-1 | - | TGCGCCAGCAGCTTGCACCGCACATACGAGCAGTACTTC | CASSLHRTYEQYF
TRBJ1-2 | few | TRBV6-6 | - | TGTGCCAGCAGTTATCGGCAGGCCAACTATGGCTACACCTTC | CASSYRQANYGYTF
TRBJ1-5 | - | TRBV23-1 | - | TGCGCCAGCAGTCAATCGGGGAGGGGGGAGAGGGATCAGCCCCAGCATTTT | CASSQSGRGERDQPQHF
TRBJ1-1 | - | TRBV6-5 | - | TGTGCCAGCAGAATACAGGAGAACACTGAAGCTTTCTTT | CASRIQENTEAFF
TRBJ1-6 | - | TRBV12-3/TRBV12-4 | - | TGTGCCAGCAGCACCATATCACAGGGAAAGGCCCACTTT | CASSTISQGKAHF